The 16 T cell receptor beta chains listed next were all sequenced from one sample in a study of cytomegalovirus exposure and HLA in healthy donors (dated by TCRdb to 2017 to 2019). Libraries were constructed by the immunoSEQ multiplex PCR assay. For the multiplex PCR, a mixture combining 60 forward primers for TCR Vbeta segments and 13 reverse primers for TCR Jbeta segments was used. The source is immuneACCESS, and TCRdb retained only in-frame sequences with V and J called. Part of the clones is not carried over; for the studies checked, unresolved V genes explain less than half of this, and the remainder is unexplained. This sample gives under 150,000 clones in total; roughly four fifths of them show up just once. The biggest ten clones account for approximately 10% of the sample. Sample: PBMCs. The receptors were sampled from a male donor in good health and CMV-seropositive.

The chain uses TRBV11-2 and TRBJ2-5; 8 bases map to TRBD2. The DNA end is more similar to TRBJ2-7, so the J call may be wrong. The CDR3 extends over 13 amino acids. Germline-derived CDR1 and CDR2 are SGHAT and FQNNGV. The CDR3 protein is CASSLLREGEQYF. As DNA, the CDR3 is TGTGCCAGCAGCTTGCTACGGGAGGGCGAGCAGTACTTC.

This chain connects TRBV5-1 to TRBJ2-7, with D possibly TRBD2 on 5 matching bases. The germline CDR1 and CDR2 sequences are SGHRS and YFSETQ. V lost 0 bases and J lost 6, with 7 bases in between. This CDR3 spans 12 amino acids. In DNA form, the CDR3 reads TGCGCCAGCAGCTTGGAAGGGAGCGAGCAGTACTTC. Its protein product is CASSLEGSEQYF.

This clone appeared a single time. This chain joins TRBV30 and TRBJ2-3; tentative D call: TRBD2 (6 bases). Trimming stripped 4 bases from V and 5 bases from J, with 22 bases between. The CDR3 consists of 16 residues. From germline, CDR1 is GTSNPN and CDR2 SVGIG (reference sequence). The CDR3 coding sequence is TGTGCCTGGACCGAAGGGGTGGGGCGGGAAAAAGATACGCAGTATTTT. Amino acid sequence: CAWTEGVGREKDTQYF.

Remarks on this clone: Germline and junction disagree at one end, which may indicate a read error. V is TRBV7-9 and J is TRBJ2-7; 14 bases match TRBD2. CDR1 and CDR2 (germline): SEHNR, FQNEAQ (reference sequence). This CDR3 region has 17 residues. The CDR3 region is CSSSSLGTSGSSYEQYF. For the CDR3, the DNA is TGTTCCAGCAGCTCCCTCGGGACTAGCGGGAGCTCCTACGAGCAGTACTTC.

This clone was seen a few times. One junction end disagrees with the germline gene, perhaps due to a read error. The chain recombines TRBV5-1 with TRBJ2-2; TRBD2 is a possible D gene (5 bases). The germline CDR1 and CDR2 sequences are SGHRS and YFSETQ. The length of the CDR3 is 16 residues. CDR3 nucleotides: TGCGCCAGCACCTTGGGAGCGCTTGCGAACACCGGGGAGCTGTTTTTT. Translating it yields CASTLGALANTGELFF.

The J gene is TRBJ2-7, the V gene TRBV28; a weak D match, TRBD2 (5 bases). Germline CDR1 MDHEN, CDR2 SYDVKM. With 6 bases removed from V and 6 bases from J, the gap between germline ends came to 12 bases. There are 12 residues in the CDR3. DNA of the CDR3: TGTGCCAGCAGCGCGCGCGAGGGCGAGCAGTACTTC. Translating gives CASSAREGEQYF.

The rearrangement joins TRBV5-4 to TRBJ2-3; 9 bases map to TRBD2. The CDR3 has 15 amino acids. J gave up 6 bases and V 0 bases, and 5 bases lay outside the gene matches. Germline V CDR1 and CDR2: SGHNT, YYREEE (reference sequence). CDR3 coding DNA: TGTGCCAGCAGCTTGGCTAGCGGGATCGCTGATACGCAGTATTTT. Translated: CASSLASGIADTQYF. Full variable domain (rest looked up from reference TRBV5-4 and TRBJ2-3): ETGVTQSPTHLIKTRGQQVTLRCSSQSGHNTVSWYQQALGQGPQFIFQYYREEENGRGNFPPRFSGLQFPNYSSELNVNALELDDSALYLCASSLASGIADTQYFGPGTRLTVL.

A few counts support this clone. The CDR3 DNA sequence: TGTGCCAGCAGCTCCCTAGAAAGTATTGCTTTCTTT. It translates to CASSSLESIAFF. J is TRBJ1-1 and V is TRBV11-2; D gene uncertain. The CDR3 has 12 amino acids. CDR1 and CDR2 from the germline V gene are SGHAT and FQNNGV. Trimming cost V 4 bases and J 11 bases, with 14 bases left between them.

This chain links TRBV7-9 with TRBJ2-7, with 8 bases fitting TRBD1. Trimming removed 4 bases from V and 4 bases from J; junction bases left unmatched: 6. This CDR3 contains 14 residues. Looked up from germline, CDR1 is SEHNR and CDR2 is FQNEAQ (reference sequence). The CDR3 here is CASSSPGQAYEQYF. The CDR3 region has the DNA TGTGCCAGCAGCTCCCCGGGACAGGCATACGAGCAGTACTTC.

V is TRBV7-2 and J is TRBJ2-7, with D possibly being TRBD2 (6 bases). The germline gives CDR1 SGHTA, CDR2 FQGNSA. Trimming took 1 base from V and 8 from J, leaving 12 bases between them. CDR3 length equals 13 residues. The CDR3 here is CASSLDPGVKQYF. CDR3 DNA: TGTGCCAGCAGCTTAGACCCGGGAGTCAAGCAGTACTTC.

This clone was seen more than once but under ten times. The chain combines TRBV28 with TRBJ2-5; 8 nucleotides match TRBD1. J gave up 1 base and V 2 bases, and 6 bases lay outside the gene matches. The CDR3 runs to 16 residues. The V gene's germline CDR1 is MDHEN and CDR2 SYDVKM. The CDR3 sequence: CASSLTRTGPQETQYF. In nucleotides, the CDR3 is TGTGCCAGCAGTTTAACCCGGACAGGGCCCCAAGAGACCCAGTACTTC. Drawing the rest from reference TRBV28 and TRBJ2-5, the complete variable domain is DVKVTQSSRYLVKRTGEKVFLECVQDMDHENMFWYRQDPGLGLRLIYFSYDVKMKEKGDIPEGYSVSREKKERFSLILESASTNQTSMYLCASSLTRTGPQETQYFGPGTRLLVL.

The chain is built from TRBV5-1 and TRBJ1-6; 9 bases are a match to TRBD1. Trimming removed 4 bases from V and 9 bases from J; junction bases left unmatched: 8. In germline, CDR1 is SGHRS, CDR2 YFSETQ. This CDR3 contains 15 residues. CDR3 residues: CASSIPGQGGSPLHF. In DNA, the CDR3 is TGCGCCAGCAGCATACCGGGACAGGGCGGTTCACCCCTCCACTTT.

This clone was counted only a few times. This chain joins TRBV10-3 and TRBJ2-2; tentatively, D is TRBD1 (5 bases). V dropped 0 bases and J dropped 1 base, with 9 bases sitting between them. The germline V gene has CDR1 ENHRY and CDR2 SYGVKD. The CDR3 loop spans 16 amino acids. CDR3 bases: TGTGCCATCAGTGAGTCGAGCCAGGGGAACACCGGGGAGCTGTTTTTT. Translating it yields CAISESSQGNTGELFF.

The CDR3 DNA is TGTGCCAGCAGCGCCGGGACAGCCGACACCGGGGAGCTGTTTTTT. Protein product: CASSAGTADTGELFF. The chain recombines TRBV9 with TRBJ2-2; 7 bases match TRBD1. The ends lost 3 bases at V and 3 bases at J; junction bases unmatched: 5. CDR1 and CDR2 (germline): SGDLS, YYNGEE. This CDR3 is 15 amino acids long. Supplemented by reference TRBV9 and TRBJ2-2, the full variable domain reads DSGVTQTPKHLITATGQRVTLRCSPRSGDLSVYWYQQSLDQGLQFLIQYYNGEERAKGNILERFSAQQFPDLHSELNLSSLELGDSALYFCASSAGTADTGELFFGEGSRLTVL.

This chain connects TRBV27 to TRBJ2-7; 7 bases are a match to TRBD1. V shed 5 bases, J shed 4 bases, and the junction held 14 bases outside the gene matches. This CDR3 comprises 16 residues. The germline gives CDR1 MNHEY, CDR2 SMNVEV (reference sequence). This chain's CDR3 is CASSTGMLGQTYEQYF. In nucleotides, the CDR3 is TGTGCCAGCAGTACGGGGATGCTGGGACAGACATACGAGCAGTACTTC.

V is TRBV6-5 and J is TRBJ2-3; 9 nucleotides match TRBD2. Trimming took 9 bases from V and 3 from J; bases not matched to a gene: 7. Germline loops: CDR1 MNHEY, CDR2 SVGAGI. The length of the CDR3 is 14 residues. The CDR3 region has the DNA TGTGCCAGTGGACGACTAGCGGTAACAGATACGCAGTATTTT. It specifies CASGRLAVTDTQYF.